Listed below are T cell receptor beta chains from one sample, sequenced in a study of Ad26.COV2.S vaccination and SARS-CoV-2 variants. Sequencing was performed with immunoSEQ multiplex PCR; in TCRdb, only in-frame clones are kept and a portion is missing. This table has almost 400,000 clones, 75% to 90% appearing once. The specimen was peripheral blood, collected in a trial of Ad26.COV2.S vaccine versus placebo. The receptors shown here come from a person between 18 and 60 years old who received the Ad26.COV2.S COVID-19 vaccine or a placebo. Both conserved end residues are trimmed from each CDR3. Expanded clones get a size class; other rows say once, few or many, or leave the size out.

11 | . | TRBV7-9 | ASNLGNTGELF
12 | . | TRBV7-2 | ASSLGRAGSPLH
14 | . | TRBV9 | ASSVASQLAVYEQY
12 | . | TRBV28 | ASSSVQGIYEQY
14 | . | TRBV29-1 | SVELTGVVVTGELF
12 | . | TRBV27 | ASSLEGKPLVLT
14 | . | TRBV5-1 | ASSPPGTGDPYEQY
15 | once | TRBV7-2 | ASSQTEQGWGTDTQY
14 | once | TRBV1 | TSSQDETSGTYEQY
11 | once | TRBV3-1/TRBV3-2 | ASSQDQAYEQY
16 | . | TRBV4-1 | ASSQDPSSGSGIGELF